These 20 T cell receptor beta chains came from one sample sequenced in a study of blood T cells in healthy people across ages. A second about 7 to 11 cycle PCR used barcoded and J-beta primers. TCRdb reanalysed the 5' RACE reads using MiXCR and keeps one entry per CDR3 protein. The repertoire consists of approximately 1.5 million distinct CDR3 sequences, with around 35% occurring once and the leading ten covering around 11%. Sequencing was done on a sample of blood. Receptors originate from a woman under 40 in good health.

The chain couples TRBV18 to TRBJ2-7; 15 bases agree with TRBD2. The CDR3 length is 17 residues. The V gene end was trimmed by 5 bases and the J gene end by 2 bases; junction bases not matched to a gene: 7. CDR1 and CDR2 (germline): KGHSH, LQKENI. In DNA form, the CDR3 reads TGTGCCAGCTCAGACGGGACTAGCGGGAGGTACGCCTACGAGCAGTACTTC. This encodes CASSDGTSGRYAYEQYF.

CDR3 protein: CASSLPGGFIADTQYF. CDR3 sequence (DNA): TGTGCCAGCAGCTTGCCGGGGGGTTTCATCGCAGATACGCAGTATTTT. The V call is TRBV5-6, the J call TRBJ2-3; 7 bases match TRBD2. The V gene's germline CDR1 is SGHDT and CDR2 YYEEEE. This CDR3 comprises 16 residues. J was trimmed by 4 bases and V by 1 base; bases with no gene match: 9.

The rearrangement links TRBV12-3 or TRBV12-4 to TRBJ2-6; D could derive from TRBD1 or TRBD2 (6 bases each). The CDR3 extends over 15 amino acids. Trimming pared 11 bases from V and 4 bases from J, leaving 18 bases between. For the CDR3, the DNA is TGTGCCCGCAAAAGGGGGGCTAACGGGGCCAACGTCCTGACTTTC. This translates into CARKRGANGANVLTF.

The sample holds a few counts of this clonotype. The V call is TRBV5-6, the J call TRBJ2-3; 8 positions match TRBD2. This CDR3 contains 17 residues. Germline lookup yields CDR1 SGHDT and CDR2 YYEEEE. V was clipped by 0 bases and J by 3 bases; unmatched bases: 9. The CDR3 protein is CASSLGLASLLTDTQYF. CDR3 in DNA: TGTGCCAGCAGCTTGGGACTAGCGTCCCTGTTAACAGATACGCAGTATTTT.

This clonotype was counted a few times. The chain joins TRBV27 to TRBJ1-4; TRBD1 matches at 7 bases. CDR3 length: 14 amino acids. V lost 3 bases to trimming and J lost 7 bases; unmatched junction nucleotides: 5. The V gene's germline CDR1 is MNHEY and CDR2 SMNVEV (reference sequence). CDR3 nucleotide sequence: TGTGCCAGCAGTTTGGGCAGGGGGTTTGAAAAACTGTTTTTT. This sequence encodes CASSLGRGFEKLFF.

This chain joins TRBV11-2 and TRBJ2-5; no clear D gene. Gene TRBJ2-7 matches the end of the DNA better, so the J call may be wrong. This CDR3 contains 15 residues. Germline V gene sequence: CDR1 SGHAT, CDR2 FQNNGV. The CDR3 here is CASSLSPAEPYEQYF. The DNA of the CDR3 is TGTGCCAGCAGCTTATCCCCCGCGGAACCCTACGAGCAGTACTTC.

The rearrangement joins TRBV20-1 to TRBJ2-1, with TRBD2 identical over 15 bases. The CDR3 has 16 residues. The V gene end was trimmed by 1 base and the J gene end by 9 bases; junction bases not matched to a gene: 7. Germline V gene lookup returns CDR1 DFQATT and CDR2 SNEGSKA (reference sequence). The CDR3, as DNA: TGCAGTGCTAGAGTTACTCCGGGACTAGCGGGAGGTGAGCAGTTCTTC. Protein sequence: CSARVTPGLAGGEQFF.

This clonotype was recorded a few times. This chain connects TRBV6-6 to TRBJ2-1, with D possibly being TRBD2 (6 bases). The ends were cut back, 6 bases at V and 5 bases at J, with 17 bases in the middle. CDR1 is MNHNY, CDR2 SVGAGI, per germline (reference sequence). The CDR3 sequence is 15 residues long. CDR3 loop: CASRSGLPRDNEQFF. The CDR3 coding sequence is TGTGCCAGCAGGTCGGGACTCCCCCGGGACAATGAGCAGTTCTTC.

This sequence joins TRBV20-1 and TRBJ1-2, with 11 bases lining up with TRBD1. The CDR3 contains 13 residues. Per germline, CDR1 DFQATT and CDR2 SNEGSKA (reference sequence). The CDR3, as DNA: TGCAGACCTTGGGACAGGGGGAACTATGGCTACACCTTC. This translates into CRPWDRGNYGYTF.

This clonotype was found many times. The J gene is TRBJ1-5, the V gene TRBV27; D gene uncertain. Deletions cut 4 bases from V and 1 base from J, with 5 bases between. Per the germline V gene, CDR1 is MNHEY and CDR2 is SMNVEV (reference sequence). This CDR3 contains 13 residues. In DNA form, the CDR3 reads TGTGCCAGCAGTTGGGGAAGCAATCAGCCCCAGCATTTT. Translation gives CASSWGSNQPQHF.

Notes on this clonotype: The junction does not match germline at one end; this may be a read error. The CDR3 nucleotides read TGTGCCAGCCGAACGTGGGGGGCACACTATGACTACACCTTC. Residues: CASRTWGAHYDYTF. The V call is TRBV2, the J call TRBJ1-2; a weak D match, TRBD1 (6 bases). Germline CDR1 SNHLY, CDR2 FYNNEI. This CDR3 region has 14 residues.

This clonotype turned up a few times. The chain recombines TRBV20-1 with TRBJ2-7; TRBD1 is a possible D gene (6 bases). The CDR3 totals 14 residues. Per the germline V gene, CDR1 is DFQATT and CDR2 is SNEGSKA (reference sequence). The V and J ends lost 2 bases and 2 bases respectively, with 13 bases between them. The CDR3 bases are TGCAGTGCTAGATCAGGGGACACGGCCTACGAGCAGTACTTC. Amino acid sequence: CSARSGDTAYEQYF.

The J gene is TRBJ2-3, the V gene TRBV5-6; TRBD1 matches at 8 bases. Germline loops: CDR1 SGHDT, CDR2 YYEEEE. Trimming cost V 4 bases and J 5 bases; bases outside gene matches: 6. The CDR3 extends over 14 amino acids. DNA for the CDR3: TGTGCCAGCAGCCGGGACAGGCGAGAAGATACGCAGTATTTT. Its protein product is CASSRDRREDTQYF.

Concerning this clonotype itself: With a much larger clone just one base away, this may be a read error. The CDR3 is CTSSQVGGKETQYF. The CDR3 nucleotides read TGCACCAGCAGCCAAGTGGGCGGAAAAGAGACCCAGTACTTC. The chain has TRBV4-1 and TRBJ2-5, with D hard to call. CDR1 is MGHRA and CDR2 is YSYEKL in the germline V gene. The CDR3 spans 14 residues.

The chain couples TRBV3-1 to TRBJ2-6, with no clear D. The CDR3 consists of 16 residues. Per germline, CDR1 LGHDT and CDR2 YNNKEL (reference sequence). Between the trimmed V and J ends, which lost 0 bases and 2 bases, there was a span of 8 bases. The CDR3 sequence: CASSQELIPGANVLTF. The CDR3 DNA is TGTGCCAGCAGCCAAGAACTAATCCCTGGGGCCAACGTCCTGACTTTC.

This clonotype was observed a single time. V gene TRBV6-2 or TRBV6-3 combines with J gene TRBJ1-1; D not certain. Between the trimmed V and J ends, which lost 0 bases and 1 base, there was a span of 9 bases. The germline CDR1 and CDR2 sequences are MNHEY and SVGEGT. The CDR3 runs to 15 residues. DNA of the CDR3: TGTGCCAGCAGTTACTCGATAAGGGAGAACACTGAAGCTTTCTTT. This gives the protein CASSYSIRENTEAFF.

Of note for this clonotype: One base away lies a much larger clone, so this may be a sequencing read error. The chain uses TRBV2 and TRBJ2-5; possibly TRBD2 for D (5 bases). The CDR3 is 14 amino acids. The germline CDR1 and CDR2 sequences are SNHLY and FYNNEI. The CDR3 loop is CASREAERKETQYF. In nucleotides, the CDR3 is TGTGCCAGCAGGGAAGCGGAGCGGAAAGAGACCCAGTACTTC. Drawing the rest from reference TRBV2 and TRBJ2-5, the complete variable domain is EPEVTQTPSHQVTQMGQEVILRCVPISNHLYFYWYRQILGQKVEFLVSFYNNEISEKSEIFDDQFSVERPDGSNFTLKIRSTKLEDSAMYFCASREAERKETQYFGPGTRLLVL.

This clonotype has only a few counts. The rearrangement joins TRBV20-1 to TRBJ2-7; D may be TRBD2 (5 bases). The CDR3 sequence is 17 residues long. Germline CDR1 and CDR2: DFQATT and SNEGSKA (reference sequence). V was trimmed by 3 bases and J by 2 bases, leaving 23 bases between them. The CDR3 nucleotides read TGCAGTGCTAGGGCCATCACCCACCGCCGGGGTACCTACGAGCAGTACTTC. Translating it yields CSARAITHRRGTYEQYF.

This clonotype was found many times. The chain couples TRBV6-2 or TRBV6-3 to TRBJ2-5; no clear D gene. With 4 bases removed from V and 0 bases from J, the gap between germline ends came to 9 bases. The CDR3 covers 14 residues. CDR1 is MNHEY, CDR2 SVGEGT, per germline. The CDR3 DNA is TGTGCCAGCAGTTCGTCGCCCAACCAAGAGACCCAGTACTTC. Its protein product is CASSSSPNQETQYF.

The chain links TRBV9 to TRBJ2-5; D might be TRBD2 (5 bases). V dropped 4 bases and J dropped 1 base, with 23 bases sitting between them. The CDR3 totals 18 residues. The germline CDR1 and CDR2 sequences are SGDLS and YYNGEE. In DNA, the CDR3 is TGTGCCAGCAGCAATCCGGAGGATCCACGGGGATTCCAAGAGACCCAGTACTTC. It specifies CASSNPEDPRGFQETQYF.